The TCR beta chain described here comes from a study of PD-1 blockade in classical Hodgkin lymphoma. Study context: Nivolumab was administered to patients intravenously at 3 mg/kg every 2 weeks.

CDR1 SGHDT and CDR2 YYEEEE come from the germline V gene. The CDR3 runs to 13 residues. V was cut by 4 bases and J by 10 bases, with 12 bases left in between. With respect to this clone: The antigen remains undetermined.

After autologous stem cell transplantation all patients relapsed, and prior brentuximab vedotin exposure differed between cohorts. Thawed PBMCs were the source of CD4+ T cells, purified by magnetic negative selection. Profiling relied on immunoSEQ multiplex PCR, and the TCRdb table lists in-frame clones only, not all of them. The repertoire holds approximately 7,500 clones, with around 86% as singletons. Study observations and caveats: Nivolumab initiated under 1 year post-ASCT led to patient exclusion.

The clonotype comes from a human donor with classical Hodgkin lymphoma. V usage is TRBV5-6 and J usage is TRBJ1-6; possible D gene TRBD1, 5 bases. Sequenced here: CD4+ T cells from blood, sampled at baseline. The CDR3 region is CASSPGLLSPLHF. CDR3 bases: TGTGCCAGCAGCCCGGGACTGCTCTCACCCCTCCACTTT.